This T cell receptor (beta chain) was profiled in a study of CD8 T cells in Susac syndrome (dated by TCRdb to about 2019). The study in broad terms: Repertoire sequencing was used to test whether CD8+ T cell activation and differentiation in Susac syndrome was antigen driven. The study compared CD8+ T cell repertoire clonality among 12 healthy donors, approximately 14 Susac syndrome patients and roughly 16 multiple sclerosis patients.

The investigation overall reported the following: The TCR sequencing and HLA analysis was acknowledged to have included a relatively small number of individuals.

A note on this clonotype: Its antigen has not been determined. No clone much larger than this one lies a single base away; base qualities are absent.

Peripheral blood CD8+ and CD4+ T cells from healthy donors, Susac syndrome patients and multiple sclerosis patients were profiled using high-throughput TCR beta sequencing. The healthy donors served as controls matched for age and sex. Bulk CD8+ and CD4+ T cells were purified magnetically by negative isolation, whereas CD8+ TEMRA cells were enriched by FACS. Blood was collected in EDTA tubes and processed within 24 hours, with PBMCs isolated through density gradient centrifugation. PBMCs destined for TCR sequencing were cryopreserved in liquid nitrogen and later thawed in a 37 °C water bath. The sorted or isolated CD4+, CD8+ and CD8+ TEMRA cells had a purity of 90% or higher. Per the germline V gene (reference sequence), DFQATT is the CDR1 and SNEGSKA is the CDR2. The CDR3, from cysteine to phenylalanine, totals 11 residues. Only CDR3 DNA is held: 33 bases, read in frame from base 1. RNA was extracted using the RNeasy kit, and roughly 0.45 to 1 microgram was reverse transcribed with random hexamers. TCR beta CDR3 regions were amplified with the immunoSEQ multiplex PCR assay covering 54 Vbeta and 13 Jbeta segments. PCR amplification bias was corrected using a synthetic template baseline for primer optimization and computational correction. The paper's data handling went like this. Reads were annotated to V, D and J genes according to IMGT and were analyzed with immunoSEQ Analyzer, with only productive sequences retained. To calculate clonality, Shannon entropy was normalized by log2 of the number of productive unique sequences and then subtracted from one. Public and private clones were assessed among the 100 most prevalent clones of each patient and control. Clones were defined as Susac-specific when absent from the healthy and MS cohorts, from 1052 published viral clones and from other ImmuneACCESS disease sequences. In TCRdb, the public reads were trimmed at Q25 with fastp and aligned with MiXCR, with productive beta chains retained. Merged by CDR3 protein, the rows form single entries marked with the most common genes and DNA. The V and J calls, along with clone size, are taken from TCRdb and not from the paper's own processing. The table for this sample lists over 95,000 distinct CDR3 sequences; 85% to 95% of them were counted only once. The ten most abundant clones make up about 0.12% of the sample.

The sequence joins TRBV20-1 to TRBJ1-1; a tentative D match to TRBD1 spans 6 bases. Material for sequencing was CD8+ T cells from PBMCs. The sequence was obtained from a human donor in good health. The DNA sequence is given as TGCAGCCCAGGGGTGAACACTGAAGCTTTCTTT. Translation gives CSPGVNTEAFF.